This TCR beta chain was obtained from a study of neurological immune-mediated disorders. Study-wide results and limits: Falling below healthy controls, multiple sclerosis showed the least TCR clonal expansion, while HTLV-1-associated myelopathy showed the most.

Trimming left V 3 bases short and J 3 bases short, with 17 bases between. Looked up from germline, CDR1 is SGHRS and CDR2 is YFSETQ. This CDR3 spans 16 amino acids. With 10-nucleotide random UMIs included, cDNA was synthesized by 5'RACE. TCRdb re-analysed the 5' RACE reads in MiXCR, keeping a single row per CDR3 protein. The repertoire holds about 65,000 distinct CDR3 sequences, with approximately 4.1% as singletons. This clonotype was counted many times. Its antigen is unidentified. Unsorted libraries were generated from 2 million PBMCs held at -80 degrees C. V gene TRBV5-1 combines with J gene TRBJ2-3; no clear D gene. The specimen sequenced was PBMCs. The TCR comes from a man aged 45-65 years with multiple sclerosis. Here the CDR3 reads CASSYIPMTGTDTQYF. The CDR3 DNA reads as TGCGCCAGCAGCTATATACCTATGACCGGGACAGATACGCAGTATTTT.